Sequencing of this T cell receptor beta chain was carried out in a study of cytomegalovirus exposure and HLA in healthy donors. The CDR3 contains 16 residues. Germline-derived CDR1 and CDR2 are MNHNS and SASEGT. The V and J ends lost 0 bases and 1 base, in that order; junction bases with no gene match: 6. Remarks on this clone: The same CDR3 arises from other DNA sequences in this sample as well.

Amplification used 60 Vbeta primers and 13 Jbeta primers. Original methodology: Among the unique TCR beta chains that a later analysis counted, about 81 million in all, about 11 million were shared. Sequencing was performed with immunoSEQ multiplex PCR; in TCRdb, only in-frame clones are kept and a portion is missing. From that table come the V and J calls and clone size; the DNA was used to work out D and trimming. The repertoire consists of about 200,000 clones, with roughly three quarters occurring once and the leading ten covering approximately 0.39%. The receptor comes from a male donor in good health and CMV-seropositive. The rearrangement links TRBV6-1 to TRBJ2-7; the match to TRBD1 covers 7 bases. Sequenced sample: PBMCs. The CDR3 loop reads CASSEAYGQVSYEQYF. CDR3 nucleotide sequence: TGTGCCAGCAGTGAAGCCTACGGACAGGTTTCCTACGAGCAGTACTTC.